These 11 T cell receptor delta chains were all obtained from the same sample, sequenced in a study of γδ T cells in repeated Plasmodium falciparum infection. Flow sorting of PBMC yielded separate Vgamma9/Vdelta2+ and Vdelta2-negative gammadelta T cell populations for bulk repertoire analysis. TCRdb applied CATT to the multiplex PCR reads for clone calling. The sample holds 70,000 to 95,000 delta-chain clones, 1.4% seen once. Sequenced material: gamma-delta T cells from blood. All receptors come from a pool of human donors (malaria-infected and uninfected, not separated).

This clone was counted a few times. The likely explanation is a read error, given a far larger clone one base away. In the same sample, other DNA sequences code for this CDR3. The V gene corresponds to TRDV1; no J gene was called; the table's D call TRDD3 went unverified against the DNA. This CDR3 has 15 amino acids. Germline V lookup: CDR1 TSWWSYY, CDR2 QGS. The CDR3 sequence: CALGELRPGPDKLIF. The CDR3 DNA reads as TGTGCTCTTGGGGAACTGAGGCCGGGCCCTGATAAACTCATCTTC.

This clone was picked up many times. It is likely a read error: a sequence one base away is far more abundant. The sample has other DNA sequences that encode this CDR3 too. A V gene of TRDV2 was called, but no J gene was assigned; TRDD3 is the table's D call and was not checked against the DNA. CDR1 is GEAIGNYY, CDR2 EKD, per germline. This CDR3 is built from 16 residues. CDR3 bases: TGTGCCTGTGTTTGGCTGGGGGACCCTCACACCGATAAACTCATCTTC. This encodes CACVWLGDPHTDKLIF.

This clone was counted only a few times. A far larger clone is a single base away, which makes a read error likely. Other DNA sequences in this specimen translate into the identical CDR3. V gene TRDV1 combines with J gene TRDJ1, with D perhaps matching TRDD3 (7 bases). Since TCRdb gives no J gene, matching the DNA to germline was used here to assign it. The CDR3 is 22 residues long. Germline CDR1 is TSWWSYY and CDR2 is QGS. This chain's CDR3 is CALGEPLHLPSSTGVHTDKLIF. Here the CDR3 DNA reads TGTGCTCTAGGGGAGCCTCTTCATCTTCCTTCTAGTACTGGGGTGCACACCGATAAACTCATCTTT.

This rearrangement joins TRDV1 to TRDJ1; D is possibly TRDD2 (6 bases). Since TCRdb gives no J gene, matching the DNA to germline was used here to assign it. The V end was cut by 0 bases, the J end by 6 bases, with 29 bases between. The CDR3 contains 20 residues. The V gene's germline CDR1 is TSWWSYY and CDR2 QGS. The CDR3, as DNA: TGTGCTCTTGGGGAACTACCGAGTTTTCCTATTACGGCCAGGTCCAATAAACTCATCTTT. The encoded protein is CALGELPSFPITARSNKLIF.

This clone was counted a few times. The amino acid sequence in TCRdb belongs to a much larger clone and departs from this DNA's translation at residue 20, likely a sequencing read error; the sequence shown is translated from the DNA. CDR3 region: CALGGTFENPYWGTYTDKLTF. CDR3 sequence (DNA): TGTGCTCTTGGGGGAACCTTCGAAAACCCCTACTGGGGGACTTACACCGATAAACTCACCTTT. The V gene is given as TRDV1, and no J gene call is available; the table's D call TRDD3 went unverified against the DNA. The CDR3 spans 21 residues. The V gene's germline CDR1 is TSWWSYY and CDR2 QGS.

Many counts were recorded for this clone. A far larger clone is one base from this, pointing to a likely read error. The same CDR3 arises from other DNA sequences in this sample as well. J is TRDJ1 and V is TRDV1; 9 nucleotides line up with TRDD3. The J gene was missing in TCRdb and was found by matching the end of the DNA to germline. CDR3 length: 17 residues. Germline V gene data show CDR1 as TSWWSYY and CDR2 as QGS. In DNA, the CDR3 is TGTGCCCTTGGGGTCGGGGCTGGGGGATTCTCTACCGATAAACTCATCTTT. This codes for CALGVGAGGFSTDKLIF.

About this clone: TCRdb has a much larger clone's protein, which differs at residue 3 from the translation of this DNA, likely because of a read error; what is shown is the protein translated from the DNA. The chain uses TRDV2 and TRDJ3; 10 bases match TRDD3. The CDR3 runs 19 residues. Germline V lookup: CDR1 GEAIGNYY, CDR2 EKD. The CDR3 region has the DNA TGTGCCTATGACACTTACTGGGGGATCAGCTCCTGGGACACCCGACAGATGTTTTTC. Translating gives CAYDTYWGISSWDTRQMFF.

The sample holds a few counts of this clone. The TCRdb protein comes from a much larger clone and disagrees with this DNA's translation at residue 16, likely due to a read error; the protein given here is derived from the DNA. The rearrangement joins TRDV1 to TRDJ1; TRDD3 agrees at 8 bases. CDR1 and CDR2 from the germline V gene are TSWWSYY and QGS. The CDR3 has 21 amino acids. J was trimmed by 5 bases and V by 7 bases; bases with no gene match: 30. In DNA, the CDR3 is TGTGCTCTTGCCTTATTGGGTCTCTTCCGTTCGGAGGGGATACTTAGAGATAAACTCATCTTT. Its translation is CALALLGLFRSEGILRDKLIF.

The sample holds many counts of this clone. TCRdb assigns this DNA the protein of a much larger clone, which departs from its translation at residue 5; this likely reflects a read error, and the protein shown comes from translating the DNA. V is TRDV2 and J is TRDJ1, with D maybe TRDD3 (5 bases). Germline assignment: CDR1 GEAIGNYY and CDR2 EKD. The CDR3 contains 20 residues. With 3 bases removed from V and 0 bases from J, the gap between germline ends came to 28 bases. The CDR3 loop reads CACDAVKGTSRISYTDKLIF. The CDR3 coding sequence is TGTGCCTGTGACGCCGTGAAGGGGACTTCAAGGATCTCGTACACCGATAAACTCATCTTT.

This clone was counted at least ten times. This chain links TRDV1 with TRDJ1; D is perhaps TRDD2 (5 bases). Matching the DNA to germline supplied the J gene, which TCRdb does not give. The V end was cut by 3 bases, the J end by 0 bases, with 17 bases between. There are 17 residues in the CDR3. CDR1 is TSWWSYY and CDR2 is QGS in the germline V gene. For the CDR3, the DNA is TGTGCTCTTGGGGACCTCCCCTTCTTATTGTACACCGATAAACTCATCTTT. It encodes CALGDLPFLLYTDKLIF.

This clone was seen only a few times. TCRdb's entry gives the protein of a much larger clone, which mismatches this DNA's translation at residue 19, likely from a read error; the protein reported here is translated from the DNA. The J gene is TRDJ3, the V gene TRDV1, with TRDD3 matching 10 bases. The CDR3 runs to 20 residues. Germline V lookup: CDR1 TSWWSYY, CDR2 QGS. CDR3 sequence: CALGKGVLGDYSWDTRQMIF. The CDR3 DNA reads as TGTGCTCTTGGGAAGGGAGTACTGGGGGATTACTCCTGGGACACCCGACAGATGATTTTC.